The 23 T cell receptor beta chains in this list originate from one sample, sequenced in a study of T cells after yellow fever vaccination. TCRdb called the 5' RACE reads again in MiXCR, with one record for every CDR3 protein. The sample holds a few hundred thousand distinct CDR3 sequences, 8.1% seen once. The sequences come from PBMCs, collected about 49 days after the first yellow fever vaccination. Source of these receptors: a man between 18 and 29 years old who received the YFV17D yellow fever vaccine.

This sequence joins TRBV10-3 and TRBJ1-1; no firm D call. The length of the CDR3 is 12 residues. In germline, CDR1 is ENHRY, CDR2 SYGVKD. Trimming pared 9 bases from V and 5 bases from J, leaving 13 bases between. CDR3 region: CAIGAVGTEAFF. The CDR3 region has the DNA TGTGCCATTGGTGCGGTGGGGACTGAAGCTTTCTTT.

In its sample, this clonotype was seen many times. This chain connects TRBV5-1 to TRBJ1-1; D unresolved. Germline-derived CDR1 and CDR2 are SGHRS and YFSETQ. The CDR3 is 14 amino acids. The germline V and J ends were trimmed by 2 bases and 0 bases, with 8 bases remaining between them. The CDR3 is CASSFGRMNTEAFF. CDR3 DNA: TGCGCCAGCAGCTTTGGCAGGATGAACACTGAAGCTTTCTTT.

The DNA of the CDR3 is TGTGCCACCAGCAGAGATCCTAGGTGGGGCCGGTACAATGAGCAGTTCTTC. Protein product: CATSRDPRWGRYNEQFF. The chain combines TRBV15 with TRBJ2-1, with D maybe TRBD1 (5 bases). Germline values: CDR1 LNHNV, CDR2 YYDKDF (reference sequence). The length of the CDR3 is 17 residues. Trimming left V 0 bases short and J 4 bases short, with 16 bases between.

There are many counts of this clonotype. The rearrangement links TRBV7-2 to TRBJ2-3; D is uncertain. V was shortened by 1 base and J by 1 base, with 6 bases between the two germline ends. The CDR3 sequence is 14 residues long. The V gene's germline CDR1 is SGHTA and CDR2 FQGNSA. The CDR3 nucleotides read TGTGCCAGCAGCTTAGATTGGGGCACAGATACGCAGTATTTT. Encoded protein: CASSLDWGTDTQYF.

V gene TRBV2 combines with J gene TRBJ2-5; D assignment may be TRBD1 or TRBD2 (5 bases each). Germline V gene data show CDR1 as SNHLY and CDR2 as FYNNEI. Trimming pared 5 bases from V and 7 bases from J, leaving 14 bases between. This CDR3 region has 13 residues. This chain's CDR3 is CASSPGPLATQYF. CDR3 sequence (DNA): TGTGCCAGCAGTCCGGGACCCCTAGCGACCCAGTACTTC.

The table lists this clonotype with many counts. V and J are TRBV29-1 and TRBJ2-7, with a weak D call TRBD1 (5 bases). The CDR3 runs to 12 residues. Trimming pared 3 bases from V and 0 bases from J, leaving 6 bases between. The germline V gene has CDR1 SQVTM and CDR2 ANQGSEA. CDR3 sequence reads: CSVEDNSYEQYF. CDR3 DNA sequence: TGCAGCGTTGAGGACAACTCCTACGAGCAGTACTTC.

This chain links TRBV5-1 with TRBJ1-1; D might be TRBD1 (5 bases). The CDR3 is 13 amino acids. Germline V gives CDR1 SGHRS, CDR2 YFSETQ. Between the trimmed V and J ends, which lost 4 bases and 2 bases, there was a span of 9 bases. The CDR3 reads CASSGGLNTEAFF. The CDR3 region has the DNA TGCGCCAGCAGCGGGGGTCTCAACACTGAAGCTTTCTTT.

The V and J genes are TRBV12-3 or TRBV12-4 and TRBJ1-6; a weak D match, TRBD1 (5 bases). The length of the CDR3 is 15 residues. V was cut by 2 bases and J by 8 bases, with 13 bases left in between. The CDR3 reads CASSLRGSGDSPLHF. Here the CDR3 DNA reads TGTGCCAGCAGTTTACGGGGCTCGGGCGATTCACCCCTCCACTTT.

This chain joins TRBV4-3 and TRBJ2-3, with 8 bases matching TRBD2. CDR3 size: 15 residues. The V gene's germline CDR1 is LGHNA and CDR2 YSLEER. J gave up 2 bases and V 4 bases, and 5 bases lay outside the gene matches. The CDR3 sequence: CASSPVSGDTDTQYF. CDR3 sequence (DNA): TGCGCCAGCAGCCCGGTTAGCGGGGACACAGATACGCAGTATTTT.

There are a few counts of this clonotype. The chain joins TRBV6-6 to TRBJ1-2, with D hard to call. Germline-derived CDR1 and CDR2 are MNHNY and SVGAGI (reference sequence). This CDR3 contains 13 residues. Trimming stripped 0 bases from V and 8 bases from J, with 10 bases between. The CDR3 DNA sequence: TGTGCCAGCAGTTACTCGATGATCAGCGGCTACACCTTC. Its translation: CASSYSMISGYTF.

This clonotype was found a few times. The chain is built from TRBV6-1 and TRBJ2-7, with 8 bases that match TRBD2. This CDR3 spans 14 amino acids. Germline trimming cut 4 bases from V and 2 bases from J; bases unmatched to any gene: 4. CDR1 is MNHNS, CDR2 SASEGT, per germline. The DNA for the CDR3 is TGTGCCAGCAGTGGAACTAGCGGAACCTACGAGCAGTACTTC. This gives the protein CASSGTSGTYEQYF.

The CDR3 sequence is CASSPGLAGVADTQYF. The CDR3 region has the DNA TGTGCCAGCAGTCCGGGACTAGCGGGGGTTGCAGATACGCAGTATTTT. The V call is TRBV12-3 or TRBV12-4, the J call TRBJ2-3; TRBD2 matches at 14 bases. The J segment lost 4 bases and the V segment lost 5 bases, leaving 5 bases of the junction unmatched. The CDR3 is made up of 16 amino acids.

This clonotype was counted only a few times. The rearrangement links TRBV5-1 to TRBJ1-1; a possible D gene is TRBD1 (6 bases). Trimming shortened V by 6 bases and J by 2 bases, and 11 bases separated the two germline ends. Germline CDR1 reads SGHRS; CDR2 reads YFSETQ. The CDR3 length is 13 residues. This chain's CDR3 is CASTEGQNTEAFF. The CDR3 DNA sequence: TGCGCCAGCACCGAGGGACAAAACACTGAAGCTTTCTTT.

This clonotype was counted ten times or more. The genes are TRBV12-3 or TRBV12-4 and TRBJ2-1; 8 bases fit TRBD2. V lost 1 base, J lost 2 bases, and 1 base stayed unmatched. The CDR3 contains 15 residues. This CDR3 is CASSLDGGAYNEQFF. The CDR3 coding sequence is TGTGCCAGCAGTTTAGACGGGGGGGCCTACAATGAGCAGTTCTTC.

The genes are TRBV5-1 and TRBJ2-7; D might be TRBD1 or TRBD2, each matching 5 bases. The germline V and J ends were trimmed by 0 bases and 7 bases, with 17 bases remaining between them. Germline lookup yields CDR1 SGHRS and CDR2 YFSETQ. This CDR3 spans 15 amino acids. The CDR3 sequence: CASSLAGTDIAEQYV. CDR3 in DNA: TGCGCCAGCAGCTTGGCCGGGACCGACATAGCGGAGCAGTACGTC.

CDR3 DNA: TGTGCCACCAGACAGAACACCGGGGAGCTGTTTTTT. The encoded protein is CATRQNTGELFF. The chain carries TRBV24-1 and TRBJ2-2; D is unresolved. The CDR3 has 12 residues. The germline V and J ends were trimmed by 7 bases and 1 base, with 3 bases remaining between them. Germline values: CDR1 KGHDR, CDR2 SFDVKD.

The V and J genes are TRBV7-9 and TRBJ1-6; D is ambiguous. V gave up 2 bases and J gave up 10 bases, with 6 bases separating them. The CDR3 contains 12 residues. Germline V gene data show CDR1 as SEHNR and CDR2 as FQNEAQ (reference sequence). The CDR3 nucleotides are TGTGCCAGCAGCTTACTAGACTCACCCCTCCACTTT. It specifies CASSLLDSPLHF.

This clonotype has just a few counts. The chain couples TRBV7-9 to TRBJ2-1, with a possible D match to TRBD2 (5 bases). This CDR3 has 15 amino acids. The germline V gene has CDR1 SEHNR and CDR2 FQNEAQ (reference sequence). V lost 8 bases, J lost 6 bases, and 20 bases lay in between. The CDR3 protein is CASESRDPGTNEQFF. The CDR3 bases are TGTGCCAGCGAGAGCCGGGATCCAGGAACCAATGAGCAGTTCTTC. Full variable domain (outside the CDR3, taken from reference TRBV7-9 and TRBJ2-1): DTGVSQNPRHKITKRGQNVTFRCDPISEHNRLYWYRQTLGQGPEFLTYFQNEAQLEKSRLLSDRFSAERPKGSFSTLEIQRTEQGDSAMYLCASESRDPGTNEQFFGPGTRLTVL.

This clonotype was picked up many times. The V call is TRBV6-1, the J call TRBJ2-2; TRBD1 aligns across 9 bases. The CDR3 is made up of 16 amino acids. CDR1 and CDR2 from the germline V gene are MNHNS and SASEGT. J was trimmed by 3 bases and V by 6 bases; bases with no gene match: 8. As DNA, the CDR3 is TGTGCCAGCAGGGATAACAGGGGGCGCGACACCGGGGAGCTGTTTTTT. It yields the protein CASRDNRGRDTGELFF.

This clonotype was counted a few times. The chain has TRBV30 and TRBJ2-3, with D maybe TRBD2 (6 bases). V dropped 1 base and J dropped 1 base, with 6 bases sitting between them. The CDR3 spans 13 residues. Germline V gene data show CDR1 as GTSNPN and CDR2 as SVGIG (reference sequence). CDR3 in amino acids: CAWSASGTDTQYF. The CDR3 DNA sequence: TGTGCCTGGAGTGCTAGCGGCACAGATACGCAGTATTTT.

In this sample, this clonotype turned up a few times. The rearrangement joins TRBV9 to TRBJ1-6; possible D gene TRBD1, 6 bases. Trimming pared 3 bases from V and 9 bases from J, leaving 13 bases between. The CDR3 has 14 amino acids. The germline V gene has CDR1 SGDLS and CDR2 YYNGEE. The CDR3 sequence: CASSGTGARSPLHF. The CDR3 region has the DNA TGTGCCAGCAGCGGGACGGGGGCTCGTTCACCCCTCCACTTT.

This rearrangement joins TRBV2 to TRBJ2-1, with unresolved D. Germline CDR1 reads SNHLY; CDR2 reads FYNNEI. Trimming removed 7 bases from V and 9 bases from J, with 13 bases in between. CDR3 length: 12 residues. In nucleotides, the CDR3 is TGTGCCAGCACCCATAAGATGTCTGAGCAGTTCTTC. It specifies CASTHKMSEQFF.

The V and J genes are TRBV10-3 and TRBJ1-2; D is ambiguous. Looked up from germline, CDR1 is ENHRY and CDR2 is SYGVKD. The V gene lost 6 bases and the J gene lost 0 bases, with 11 bases spanning the gap. This CDR3 has 14 residues. This CDR3 is CAISRADTNYGYTF. In DNA, the CDR3 is TGTGCCATCAGCAGAGCAGATACTAACTATGGCTACACCTTC.